This T cell receptor (beta chain) was obtained from a study of shared clonotypes between healthy human individuals. Study at large: The plates for each donor numbered three CD4 naive, three CD4 memory, two CD8 naive and one CD8 memory.

The CDR3 covers 15 residues. Germline V gives CDR1 GTSNPN, CDR2 SVGIG (reference sequence). Trimming cost V 0 bases and J 2 bases, with 12 bases left between them. Overall study findings and caveats: All-four-donor shared clonotypes had higher generation probabilities than non-shared clonotypes did. Naive subsets, compared against memory subsets, generally had larger estimated richness values.

Concerning this clone: What it recognizes is unknown.

Researchers divided each subset's genomic DNA evenly across several immunoSEQ plates. TCRdb's copy holds only in-frame clones and misses some; the assay was immunoSEQ multiplex PCR. This sample has some 630,000 clones, with less than 80% found just once. Source material: memory CD4+ T cells sorted from blood. As for subset: CD45RA-negative fraction. The chain has TRBV30 and TRBJ2-3; D gene uncertain. The sequence came from a woman under 40 in good health. DNA for the CDR3: TGTGCCTGGAGTGTAGGCAGCCAATACACAGATACGCAGTATTTT. Amino acids: CAWSVGSQYTDTQYF.